This is a list of T cell receptor beta chains from one sample in a study of CD8 T cell repertoires and HIV-1 epitope variants. TCRdb's table, derived via immunoSEQ multiplex PCR, lists solely in-frame clones and lacks some. Found here are 4,500 to 6,500 clones, about three fifths of them singletons; the top ten hold roughly 42%. Their antigens are not known. Sequencing was done on a sample of cultured CD8+ T cells derived from PBMCs. All receptors derive from a male donor with HIV. Both conserved end residues are part of each CDR3. D genes are given only for firm matches.

CDR3nt	CDR3aa	v_gene	j_gene	d_gene	len
TGTGCCAGCAGTCCCGATATCGGGACAGGGGGCAACGGGGAGCTGTTTTTT	CASSPDIGTGGNGELFF	TRBV27	TRBJ2-2	TRBD1	17
TGTGCCAGCACTCAGGACTCTGGGGCCAACGTCCTGACTTTC	CASTQDSGANVLTF	TRBV6-5	TRBJ2-6	-	14
TGTGCCAGTAGTATAGGGTCGTCCGGCTACACCTTC	CASSIGSSGYTF	TRBV19	TRBJ1-2	-	12
TGTGCCAGCAGCGTTTCAGCCGGGACAGGGACCGAAAGAGATACGCAGTATTTT	CASSVSAGTGTERDTQYF	TRBV9	TRBJ2-3	TRBD1	18
TGTGCCAGCAGCGCTGGGGACTCCTACGAGCAGTACTTC	CASSAGDSYEQYF	TRBV7-9	TRBJ2-7	-	13
TGTGCCAGCAGTTACTCGCAGGGAACCGGGGAGCTGTTTTTT	CASSYSQGTGELFF	TRBV6-5	TRBJ2-2	-	14
TGTGCCAGTAGTGCCGGGACAGCTTTTCCCCAGCATTTT	CASSAGTAFPQHF	TRBV19	TRBJ1-5	TRBD1	13
TGTGCCATCAGTGACTGGGGGGCTTCATCCTACGAGCAGTACTTC	CAISDWGASSYEQYF	TRBV10-3	TRBJ2-7	-	15
TGTGCCAGCAGCTTAACACAGGGTTTCGATGAGCAGTTCTTC	CASSLTQGFDEQFF	TRBV7-3	TRBJ2-1	-	14
TGTGCCAGCAGCTTGGGACAGGGTGACGGCTACACCTTC	CASSLGQGDGYTF	TRBV5-4	TRBJ1-2	TRBD1	13